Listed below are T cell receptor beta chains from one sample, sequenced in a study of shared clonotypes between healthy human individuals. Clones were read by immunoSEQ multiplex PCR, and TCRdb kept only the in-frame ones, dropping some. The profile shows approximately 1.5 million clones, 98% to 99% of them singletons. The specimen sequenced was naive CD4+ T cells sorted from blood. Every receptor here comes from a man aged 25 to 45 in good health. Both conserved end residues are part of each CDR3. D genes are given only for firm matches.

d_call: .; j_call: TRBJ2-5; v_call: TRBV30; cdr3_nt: TGTGCCTGGAGCGAGGGGGGGGCCCAGTACTTC; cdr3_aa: CAWSEGGAQYF
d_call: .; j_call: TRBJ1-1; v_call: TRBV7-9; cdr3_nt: TGTGCCAGCAGCTTATCCGAGAACACTGAAGCTTTCTTT; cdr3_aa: CASSLSENTEAFF
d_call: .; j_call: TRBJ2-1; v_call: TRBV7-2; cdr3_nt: TGTGCCAGCAGCTCGACAGATGAGCAGTTCTTC; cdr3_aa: CASSSTDEQFF
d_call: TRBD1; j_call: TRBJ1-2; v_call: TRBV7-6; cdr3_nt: TGTGCCAGCAGCTCACGCCCTAGCCCCGGGACAGGGTTTGGCTACACCTTC; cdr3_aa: CASSSRPSPGTGFGYTF
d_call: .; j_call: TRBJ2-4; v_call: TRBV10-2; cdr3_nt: TGCGCCAGCAGTGAGTCGAGGCCAGTACTAGCCAAAAACATTCAGTACTTC; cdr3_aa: CASSESRPVLAKNIQYF
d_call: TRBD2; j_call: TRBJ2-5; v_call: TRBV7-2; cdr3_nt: TGTGCCAGCAGCTTAGCCGGGACTAGAATCCGAGAGACCCAGTACTTC; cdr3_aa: CASSLAGTRIRETQYF
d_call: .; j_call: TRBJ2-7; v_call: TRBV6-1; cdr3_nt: TGTGCCAGCAGTGAGATGCCCCGGTCAATCTACGAGCAGTACTTC; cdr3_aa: CASSEMPRSIYEQYF
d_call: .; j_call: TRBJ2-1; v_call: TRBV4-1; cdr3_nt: TGCGCCAGCAGCCAAGAAAGGGGTAATGAGCAGTTCTTC; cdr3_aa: CASSQERGNEQFF
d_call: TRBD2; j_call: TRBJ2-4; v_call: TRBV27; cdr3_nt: TGTGCCAGCAGTTCCAGACTAGCGGGAGCCAAAAACATTCAGTACTTC; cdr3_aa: CASSSRLAGAKNIQYF
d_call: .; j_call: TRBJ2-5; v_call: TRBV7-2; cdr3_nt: TGTGCCAGCAGGTACAGCGTCCAAGAGACCCAGTACTTC; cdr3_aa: CASRYSVQETQYF
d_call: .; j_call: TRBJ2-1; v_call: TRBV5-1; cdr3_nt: TGCGCCAGCAGCTTGGACAGAGGTGGTGAGCAGTTCTTC; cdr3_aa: CASSLDRGGEQFF
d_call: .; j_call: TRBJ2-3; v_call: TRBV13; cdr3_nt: TGTGCCAGCAGCTCAGCAGGGGTAGATACGCAGTATTTT; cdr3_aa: CASSSAGVDTQYF
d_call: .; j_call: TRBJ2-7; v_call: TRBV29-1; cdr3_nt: TGCAGCGCGAGGGTTGTTCGCTGGCGCTCCTCCTACGAGCAGTACTTC; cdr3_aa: CSARVVRWRSSYEQYF
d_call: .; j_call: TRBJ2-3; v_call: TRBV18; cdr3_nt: TGTGCCAGCTCACCACCGTCTCGGGAGCCCCACAGAGTTACGCAGTATTTT; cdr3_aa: CASSPPSREPHRVTQYF
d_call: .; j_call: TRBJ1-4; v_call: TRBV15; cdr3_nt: TGTGCCACCAGCAGAGGGCCCGGTGAAAAACTGTTTTTT; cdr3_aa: CATSRGPGEKLFF
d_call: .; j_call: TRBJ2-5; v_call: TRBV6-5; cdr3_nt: TGTGCCAGCAGTTACCTAGAGACCCAGTACTTC; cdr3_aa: CASSYLETQYF
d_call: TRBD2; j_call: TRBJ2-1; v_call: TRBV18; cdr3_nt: TGTGCCAGCTCACCAGTCACTAGCGGGAGTCCCACGAATGAGCAGTTCTTC; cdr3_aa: CASSPVTSGSPTNEQFF